Following are 15 T cell receptor beta chains from one sample sequenced in a study of OX40 agonist ivuxolimab in advanced cancers. Clones were read by immunoSEQ multiplex PCR, and TCRdb kept only the in-frame ones, dropping some. The sample yields more than 65,000 clones, just under 80% seen once. Source: CD4+ or CD8+ T cells sorted from blood, taken in a trial of the OX40 agonist ivuxolimab. The receptors were gathered from an adult with an advanced solid tumor such as melanoma, head and neck, liver or kidney cancer.

The CDR3 loop reads CAWSVGSGKQYF. CDR3 DNA: TGTGCCTGGAGTGTAGGAAGCGGGAAGCAGTACTTC. V and J are TRBV30 and TRBJ2-7; 7 bases are shared with TRBD2. The V gene end was trimmed by 0 bases and the J gene end by 8 bases; junction bases not matched to a gene: 4. The CDR3 sequence is 12 residues long. CDR1 and CDR2 (germline): GTSNPN, SVGIG (reference sequence).

The rearrangement links TRBV28 to TRBJ2-1, with 11 bases that match TRBD2. The junction had 6 bases not matched to a gene; V was cut back by 6 bases and J by 2 bases. From germline, CDR1 is MDHEN and CDR2 SYDVKM. The CDR3 is 16 amino acids. Written as DNA, the CDR3 is TGTGCCAGCAGCCGACTAGCGGGATTTCCCTACAATGAGCAGTTCTTC. Its translation: CASSRLAGFPYNEQFF.

The genes are TRBV6-4 and TRBJ1-3, with 7 bases that match TRBD1. The germline V gene has CDR1 MRHNA and CDR2 SNTAGT. V trimming: 0 bases; J trimming: 0 bases; junction bases outside the gene matches: 8. The CDR3 length is 18 residues. CDR3 nucleotide sequence: TGTGCCAGCAGTGACTCGAACCGACAGGGCGCCTCTGGAAACACCATATATTTT. Its translation is CASSDSNRQGASGNTIYF.

This chain connects TRBV30 to TRBJ2-2; 7 nucleotides agree with TRBD1. V lost 5 bases to trimming and J lost 4 bases; unmatched junction nucleotides: 7. The CDR3 is made up of 14 amino acids. CDR1 and CDR2 from the germline V gene are GTSNPN and SVGIG (reference sequence). CDR3 residues: CAWFPGGFTGELFF. The CDR3, as DNA: TGTGCCTGGTTTCCAGGGGGTTTCACCGGGGAGCTGTTTTTT.

Notes on this clone: A much larger clone differs by one base, so this may be a read error. The gene calls are TRBV28 and TRBJ1-4, with 9 bases that match TRBD1. Germline V gene data show CDR1 as MDHEN and CDR2 as SYDVKM. The CDR3 is 15 residues long. After removal of 2 bases from V and 4 bases from J, the junction contained 2 bases not matched to a gene. The CDR3 region is CASSLPGQGNEKLFF. For the CDR3, the DNA is TGTGCCAGCAGTTTACCGGGACAGGGTAATGAAAAACTGTTTTTT. The whole variable domain, filled in from reference TRBV28 and TRBJ1-4, reads DVKVTQSSRYLVKRTGEKVFLECVQDMDHENMFWYRQDPGLGLRLIYFSYDVKMKEKGDIPEGYSVSREKKERFSLILESASTNQTSMYLCASSLPGQGNEKLFFGSGTQLSVL.

The chain links TRBV7-6 to TRBJ1-2; no clear D. The length of the CDR3 is 11 residues. Between the trimmed V and J ends, which lost 10 bases and 7 bases, there was a span of 13 bases. Germline V gene sequence: CDR1 SGHVS, CDR2 FNYEAQ. The chain's CDR3 is CAIKEAGGYTF. CDR3 nucleotides: TGTGCCATCAAGGAAGCAGGTGGCTACACCTTC.

The rearrangement uses TRBV7-2 and TRBJ2-1; D is ambiguous. Germline loops: CDR1 SGHTA, CDR2 FQGNSA. V lost 1 base, J lost 6 bases, and 7 bases lay in between. This CDR3 has 13 residues. The CDR3 here is CASSLGQPNEQFF. The CDR3 DNA is TGTGCCAGCAGCTTAGGGCAGCCCAATGAGCAGTTCTTC.

This rearrangement joins TRBV5-4 to TRBJ1-2; possibly TRBD1 for D (5 bases). Between the trimmed V and J ends, which lost 4 bases and 5 bases, there was a span of 12 bases. Germline CDR1 reads SGHNT; CDR2 reads YYREEE (reference sequence). This CDR3 has 13 residues. The DNA of the CDR3 is TGTGCCAGCAGCCTAGCGGGGCTTTATGGCTACACCTTC. It codes for CASSLAGLYGYTF. Drawing the rest from reference TRBV5-4 and TRBJ1-2, the complete variable domain is ETGVTQSPTHLIKTRGQQVTLRCSSQSGHNTVSWYQQALGQGPQFIFQYYREEENGRGNFPPRFSGLQFPNYSSELNVNALELDDSALYLCASSLAGLYGYTFGSGTRLTVV.

The J gene is TRBJ1-3, the V gene TRBV4-2; 8 bases agree with TRBD1. Looked up from germline, CDR1 is LGHNA and CDR2 is YNFKEQ. This CDR3 spans 14 amino acids. V shed 4 bases and J 16 bases; nucleotides not matched to a gene: 15. CDR3 loop: CASSPSPRQGTLYF. CDR3 nucleotide sequence: TGTGCCAGCAGCCCATCCCCCCGACAGGGGACGTTGTATTTT.

The chain combines TRBV27 with TRBJ1-6; 10 bases are shared with TRBD1. CDR1 is MNHEY and CDR2 is SMNVEV in the germline V gene (reference sequence). The CDR3 covers 18 residues. Trimming removed 4 bases from V and 4 bases from J; junction bases left unmatched: 10. The CDR3 region has the DNA TGTGCCAGCAGTTATTCGACAGGGGGCCGCATTTATAATTCACCCCTCCACTTT. Translation gives CASSYSTGGRIYNSPLHF.

This clone occurred a few times. The chain is built from TRBV19 and TRBJ2-3; D may be TRBD2 (6 bases). Germline V gene sequence: CDR1 LNHDA, CDR2 SQIVND (reference sequence). The germline V and J ends were trimmed by 5 bases and 1 base, with 16 bases remaining between them. There are 16 residues in the CDR3. CDR3 sequence (DNA): TGTGCCAGTAGTCTCCCTTTGTGGGAGGGCACAGATACGCAGTATTTT. As protein: CASSLPLWEGTDTQYF.

V and J are TRBV7-2 and TRBJ2-7; 7 bases are shared with TRBD2. V lost 2 bases, J lost 2 bases, and 6 bases stayed unmatched. This CDR3 contains 15 residues. Germline V gene sequence: CDR1 SGHTA, CDR2 FQGNSA. The CDR3 DNA reads TGTGCCAGCAGCTTATCGAGCGGGATTACCTACGAGCAGTACTTC. Protein product: CASSLSSGITYEQYF. Variable domain in full (rest from reference TRBV7-2 and TRBJ2-7): GAGVSQSPSNKVTEKGKDVELRCDPISGHTALYWYRQSLGQGLEFLIYFQGNSAPDKSGLPSDRFSAERTGGSVSTLTIQRTQQEDSAVYLCASSLSSGITYEQYFGPGTRLTVT.

The genes are TRBV5-1 and TRBJ1-1; 9 bases line up with TRBD1. V dropped 3 bases and J dropped 1; count of bases not matched to a gene: 4. The CDR3 contains 15 residues. CDR1 and CDR2 (germline): SGHRS, YFSETQ. This CDR3 is CASSWGQGRNTEAFF. Here the CDR3 DNA reads TGCGCCAGCAGCTGGGGACAGGGAAGGAACACTGAAGCTTTCTTT.

The chain couples TRBV7-9 to TRBJ2-6; 10 nucleotides agree with TRBD1. Germline CDR1 reads SEHNR; CDR2 reads FQNEAQ (reference sequence). V lost 5 bases to trimming and J lost 2 bases; unmatched junction nucleotides: 6. The CDR3 spans 17 residues. The DNA of the CDR3 is TGTGCCAGCAGCCATAGACAGGGGGCCACTGGGGCCAACGTCCTGACTTTC. This codes for CASSHRQGATGANVLTF.

The genes are TRBV7-2 and TRBJ2-1; 12 nucleotides match TRBD2. CDR3 size: 17 residues. Germline CDR1 and CDR2: SGHTA and FQGNSA. Losses at the gene ends were 4 bases for V and 1 base for J; bases not matched to a gene: 5. The CDR3 sequence is CASSSGGLAGSYNEQFF. In nucleotides, the CDR3 is TGTGCCAGCAGCTCGGGGGGACTAGCGGGTTCCTACAATGAGCAGTTCTTC. The entire variable domain, with the rest obtained from reference TRBV7-2 and TRBJ2-1, is as follows: GAGVSQSPSNKVTEKGKDVELRCDPISGHTALYWYRQSLGQGLEFLIYFQGNSAPDKSGLPSDRFSAERTGGSVSTLTIQRTQQEDSAVYLCASSSGGLAGSYNEQFFGPGTRLTVL.